This record concerns one T cell receptor (beta chain) sequence. Its antigen is currently unknown. Clones were sequenced by immunoSEQ multiplex PCR, and TCRdb holds only the in-frame ones, with some missing. This table has 300,000 to 450,000 clones, about 91% appearing once. These data originate in a study of Ad26.COV2.S vaccination and SARS-CoV-2 variants. The V segment lost 1 base and the J segment 2 bases; nucleotides outside the gene matches: 4. CDR1 and CDR2 from the germline V gene are SGHRS and YFSETQ. The CDR3 contains 15 residues. Broader study findings: Spike-specific TCR breadth ran higher among vaccine recipients than placebo recipients.

The V call is TRBV5-1, the J call TRBJ2-3, with 7 bases lining up with TRBD2. This specimen was peripheral blood, taken after recovery from COVID-19. The TCR sequence derives from a human donor who had recovered from COVID-19. The CDR3 spells CASSLSGGFTDTQYF. The CDR3 nucleotides read TGCGCCAGCAGCTTGTCGGGGGGTTTCACAGATACGCAGTATTTT.